This note documents a single T cell receptor (beta chain) sequence. This sample stems from a study of technical replicates of blood from several donors. V shed 1 base, J shed 1 base, and the junction held 9 bases outside the gene matches. Germline V gene sequence: CDR1 SGHAT, CDR2 FQNNGV. This CDR3 is 17 amino acids long. Profiling relied on immunoSEQ multiplex PCR, and the TCRdb table lists in-frame clones only, not all of them. The data show tens of thousands of clones, 88% seen once. The TCR comes from a human donor in good health. Some clones in this sample may be carry-over from other donors' samples. The sequencing sample was made of PBMCs. The chain uses TRBV11-2 and TRBJ1-1; 7 bases map to TRBD1. In nucleotides, the CDR3 is TGTGCCAGCAGCTTAGGCCGAGGGGGCTCCGGGAACACTGAAGCTTTCTTT. It translates to CASSLGRGGSGNTEAFF.